These 18 T cell receptor beta chains were all obtained from the same sample, sequenced in a study of regulatory T cells in long-lasting Graves disease (dated by TCRdb to the early 2020s). The library relied on multiplex PCR. Sequenced on an Illumina HiSeq 4000. TCR beta libraries were built with iRepertoire HTBI primers and Arm-PCR amplification of CDR3 regions. TCRdb trimmed public reads at Q25 via fastp, called clones via MiXCR and kept in-frame beta chains. For every CDR3 protein sequence, its rows merge into one entry that carries the most common genes and DNA. The sample records 300,000 to 400,000 distinct CDR3 sequences, over 15% of which are singletons. The ten largest clones capture 35% to 45% of the sample. In light of the paper, this sample's time point label describes: newly diagnosed GD, antithyroid drugs for less than 3 months. For both TCR sequencing and RNA sequencing, RNA was extracted from PBMCs using TRIzol.

The sample consisted of peripheral blood mononuclear cells (PBMCs), taken at new diagnosis, from a patient treated with antithyroid drugs. The receptors derive from a female donor with Graves disease.

Many counts were recorded for this clonotype. The V call is TRBV28, the J call TRBJ2-7, with TRBD2 matching 9 bases. Germline-derived CDR1 and CDR2 are MDHEN and SYDVKM. The length of the CDR3 is 14 residues. V lost 4 bases and J lost 3; bases outside the gene matches: 4. In DNA form, the CDR3 reads TGTGCCAGCAGTTGGACTAGCGCTGACTACGAGCAGTACTTC. The encoded protein is CASSWTSADYEQYF.

This clonotype occurred many times. The V and J genes are TRBV12-3 or TRBV12-4 and TRBJ2-5; 14 nucleotides line up with TRBD2. Trimming at V came to 1 base and at J to 3 bases, leaving 4 bases not matched to a gene. This CDR3 has 17 amino acids. CDR3 bases: TGTGCCAGCAGTTTAGTCGGACTAGCGGGAGGAGAAGAGACCCAGTACTTC. Its translation is CASSLVGLAGGEETQYF.

Many counts were recorded for this clonotype. The J gene is TRBJ2-5, the V gene TRBV12-3 or TRBV12-4; tentative D call: TRBD1 (5 bases). The CDR3 length is 15 residues. V lost 6 bases and J lost 2, with 16 bases in between. The CDR3 DNA reads TGTGCCAGCAGCACCTCGGGCCAGGGACAAGAGACCCAGTACTTC. Its protein is CASSTSGQGQETQYF.

There are a few counts of this clonotype. A much larger clonotype is one base distant, so this may be a read error. This rearrangement joins TRBV6-1 to TRBJ2-3; D assignment may be TRBD1 or TRBD2 (5 bases each). V dropped 8 bases and J dropped 1 base, with 10 bases sitting between them. There are 13 residues in the CDR3. Germline lookup yields CDR1 MNHNS and CDR2 SASEGT. The CDR3 sequence: CASGEGRTDTQYF. In DNA form, the CDR3 reads TGTGCCAGCGGCGAGGGGCGCACAGATACGCAGTATTTT.

This clonotype was seen ten or more times. The genes are TRBV20-1 and TRBJ2-7; 12 nucleotides agree with TRBD2. V lost 0 bases, J lost 9 bases, and 21 bases stayed unmatched. The CDR3 has 19 amino acids. Germline CDR1 DFQATT, CDR2 SNEGSKA (reference sequence). For the CDR3, the DNA is TGCAGTGCTAGAGATCTCGACAGCCCGCTAGCGGGAGGGCCGATTGGGCAGTACTTC. It translates to CSARDLDSPLAGGPIGQYF.

Many counts were recorded for this clonotype. This sequence joins TRBV6-1 and TRBJ1-1; D is unresolved. Looked up from germline, CDR1 is MNHNS and CDR2 is SASEGT. The CDR3 runs 14 residues. Trimming took off 7 bases at V and 1 base at J, with 13 bases between the two ends. CDR3 coding DNA: TGTGCCAGCACTACCCTATTGGGGAACACTGAAGCTTTCTTT. Its protein product is CASTTLLGNTEAFF.

This clonotype was seen a handful of times. J is TRBJ2-6 and V is TRBV24-1; D gene uncertain. The CDR3 runs to 16 residues. V was shortened by 3 bases and J by 0 bases, with 8 bases between the two germline ends. Germline V gene sequence: CDR1 KGHDR, CDR2 SFDVKD. The DNA of the CDR3 is TGTGCCACCAGTGATACCAGGAGCTCTGGGGCCAACGTCCTGACTTTC. Amino acids: CATSDTRSSGANVLTF.

This clonotype was detected ten times or more. V gene TRBV9 combines with J gene TRBJ2-2; 10 bases line up with TRBD2. V lost 0 bases, J lost 1 base, and 6 bases stayed unmatched. Germline lookup yields CDR1 SGDLS and CDR2 YYNGEE. This CDR3 is built from 18 residues. The CDR3 is CASSVALAGALNTGELFF. The CDR3 DNA sequence: TGTGCCAGCAGCGTAGCCCTAGCGGGGGCGTTGAACACCGGGGAGCTGTTTTTT. Based on the CDR3 plus reference TRBV9 and TRBJ2-2, the full variable domain is DSGVTQTPKHLITATGQRVTLRCSPRSGDLSVYWYQQSLDQGLQFLIQYYNGEERAKGNILERFSAQQFPDLHSELNLSSLELGDSALYFCASSVALAGALNTGELFFGEGSRLTVL.

This clonotype was counted ten times or more. The CDR3: CATRDREDQPQHF. The DNA for the CDR3 is TGTGCCACTCGGGACAGGGAGGATCAGCCCCAGCATTTT. V and J are TRBV2 and TRBJ1-5; 9 bases align to TRBD1. This CDR3 spans 13 amino acids. The ends lost 10 bases at V and 5 bases at J; junction bases unmatched: 6. Looked up from germline, CDR1 is SNHLY and CDR2 is FYNNEI.

The chain recombines TRBV6-2 or TRBV6-3 with TRBJ2-1; D remains ambiguous. Deletions cut 5 bases from V and 0 bases from J, with 11 bases between. This CDR3 is 15 amino acids long. Germline V gene data show CDR1 as MNHEY and CDR2 as SVGEGT. In DNA form, the CDR3 reads TGTGCCAGCAGTATTGACCTGAGCTCCTACAATGAGCAGTTCTTC. Amino acid sequence: CASSIDLSSYNEQFF.

This clonotype was detected ten times or more. The junction departs from the called germline gene at one end, perhaps through a read error. The chain couples TRBV7-7 to TRBJ2-5; D ambiguous. The CDR3 is made up of 14 amino acids. In germline, CDR1 is SSHAT, CDR2 FNYEAQ (reference sequence). Written as DNA, the CDR3 is TGTGCTAGCAGCTTAGATGGGGTCCGAGAGACCCAGTACTTC. Residues: CASSLDGVRETQYF.

This clonotype has ten or more counts. The CDR3 nucleotides are TGTGCCAGCAGCTTGGATGGGCGTGAAGAGCAGTACTTC. This sequence encodes CASSLDGREEQYF. The chain is built from TRBV5-4 and TRBJ2-7; D unclear. The CDR3 extends over 13 amino acids. Trimming removed 0 bases from V and 7 bases from J, with 11 bases in between. The germline V gene has CDR1 SGHNT and CDR2 YYREEE (reference sequence).

This clonotype was seen at least ten times. The chain is built from TRBV20-1 and TRBJ2-3; D remains ambiguous. Trimming took off 5 bases at V and 4 bases at J, with 10 bases between the two ends. The germline V gene has CDR1 DFQATT and CDR2 SNEGSKA (reference sequence). The length of the CDR3 is 12 residues. CDR3 sequence (DNA): TGCAGTGCTGGGATTGTGGCAGATACGCAGTATTTT. Protein product: CSAGIVADTQYF.

This clonotype was seen ten or more times. The J gene is TRBJ2-7, the V gene TRBV27; 10 bases align to TRBD1. The germline V gene has CDR1 MNHEY and CDR2 SMNVEV (reference sequence). The CDR3 spans 15 residues. Unmatched junction bases numbered 5, after V lost 4 bases and J lost 2 bases. The CDR3 DNA is TGTGCCAGCAGTTATGCCGGGACAGGGGCCTACGAGCAGTACTTC. Encoded protein: CASSYAGTGAYEQYF.

This chain links TRBV29-1 with TRBJ2-6; D is ambiguous. CDR3 length: 16 residues. Trimming cost V 3 bases and J 0 bases, with 12 bases left between them. Germline V CDR1 and CDR2: SQVTM, ANQGSEA. The CDR3 loop is CSVEAQDSSGANVLTF. In nucleotides, the CDR3 is TGCAGCGTTGAGGCTCAGGATTCCTCTGGGGCCAACGTCCTGACTTTC.

The count of this clonotype is one. This sequence joins TRBV2 and TRBJ1-5; 8 positions match TRBD1. The CDR3 is 14 residues long. Germline CDR1 is SNHLY and CDR2 is FYNNEI. J gave up 3 bases and V 3 bases, and 1 base lay outside the gene matches. The CDR3 loop is CASSDRGLNQPQHF. CDR3 DNA: TGTGCCAGCAGTGACAGGGGGCTCAATCAGCCCCAGCATTTT. Full variable domain (remainder filled in from reference TRBV2 and TRBJ1-5): EPEVTQTPSHQVTQMGQEVILRCVPISNHLYFYWYRQILGQKVEFLVSFYNNEISEKSEIFDDQFSVERPDGSNFTLKIRSTKLEDSAMYFCASSDRGLNQPQHFGDGTRLSIL.

In this sample, this clonotype turned up many times. The chain combines TRBV12-5 with TRBJ1-1; tentatively, D is TRBD1 (5 bases). Trimming cost V 9 bases and J 3 bases, with 14 bases left between them. This CDR3 has 13 residues. Germline V gene lookup returns CDR1 LGHNT and CDR2 FRNRAP. CDR3 bases: TGTGCTAGCGCCTGGACACAAGACACTGAAGCTTTCTTT. This encodes CASAWTQDTEAFF.

A few counts support this clonotype. This chain links TRBV28 with TRBJ2-2, with 8 nucleotides matching TRBD2. CDR1 is MDHEN, CDR2 SYDVKM, per germline. The CDR3 contains 24 residues. The trim removed 0 bases at V and 0 bases at J, leaving 24 bases unmatched. The CDR3 reads CASSLWDKVGTRRSPAPNTGELFF. The CDR3 DNA is TGTGCCAGCAGTTTATGGGATAAGGTCGGGACTAGACGTAGCCCGGCCCCGAACACCGGGGAGCTGTTTTTT.